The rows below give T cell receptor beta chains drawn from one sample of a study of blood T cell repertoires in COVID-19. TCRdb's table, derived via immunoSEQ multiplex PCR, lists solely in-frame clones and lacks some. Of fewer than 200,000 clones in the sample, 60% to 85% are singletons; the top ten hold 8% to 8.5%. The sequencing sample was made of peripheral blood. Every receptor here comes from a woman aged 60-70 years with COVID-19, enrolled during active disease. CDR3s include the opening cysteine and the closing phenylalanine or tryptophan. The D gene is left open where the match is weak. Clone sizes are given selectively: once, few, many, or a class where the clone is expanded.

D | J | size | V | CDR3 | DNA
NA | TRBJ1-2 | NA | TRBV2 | CASRQVYGYTF | TGTGCCAGCAGGCAGGTATATGGCTACACCTTC
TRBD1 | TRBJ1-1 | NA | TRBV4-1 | CASSQDGASRDREAFF | TGCGCCAGCAGCCAAGATGGGGCTTCCCGGGACAGGGAAGCTTTCTTT
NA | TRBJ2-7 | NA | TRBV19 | CASSLPGQATYEQYF | TGTGCCAGTAGCCTACCGGGACAAGCCACGTACGAGCAGTACTTC
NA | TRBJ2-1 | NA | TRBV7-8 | CASGLVTGEQFF | TGTGCTAGCGGACTAGTGACAGGTGAGCAGTTCTTC
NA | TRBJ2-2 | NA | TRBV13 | CASSLPGLNTGELFF | TGTGCCAGCAGCTTACCGGGACTTAATACCGGGGAGCTGTTTTTT
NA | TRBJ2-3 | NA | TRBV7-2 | CASSLSSGSARGTQYF | TGTGCCAGCAGCTTATCAAGCGGTTCCGCACGGGGTACGCAGTATTTT
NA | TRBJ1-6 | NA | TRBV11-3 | CASSLDPNSPLHF | TGTGCCAGCAGCTTAGATCCGAATTCACCCCTCCACTTT
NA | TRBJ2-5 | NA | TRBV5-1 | CASSLVTQVKTQYF | TGCGCCAGCAGCTTGGTTACACAGGTCAAGACCCAGTACTTC
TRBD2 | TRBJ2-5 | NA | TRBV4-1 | CASSQRGGARETQYF | TGCGCCAGCAGCCAACGCGGGGGGGCCCGCGAGACCCAGTACTTC
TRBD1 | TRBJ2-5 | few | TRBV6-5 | CASRDRGQETQYF | TGTGCCAGCAGGGACAGGGGGCAAGAGACCCAGTACTTC
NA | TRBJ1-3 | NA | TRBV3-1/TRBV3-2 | CASSQVLASSGNTIYF | TGTGCCAGCAGCCAAGTATTAGCCAGCTCTGGAAACACCATATATTTT
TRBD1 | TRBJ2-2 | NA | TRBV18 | CASSPQGAGELFF | TGTGCCAGCTCACCTCAGGGGGCCGGGGAGCTGTTTTTT
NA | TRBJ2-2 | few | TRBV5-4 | CASSAGGLELTGELFF | TGTGCCAGCAGCGCCGGGGGACTCGAACTCACCGGGGAGCTGTTTTTT
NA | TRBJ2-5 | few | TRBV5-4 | CASSPDSRTPETQYF | TGTGCCAGCAGCCCGGACAGCCGAACACCGGAGACCCAGTACTTC
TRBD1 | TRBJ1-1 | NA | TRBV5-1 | CASSLAGQGEAFF | TGCGCCAGCAGCTTGGCGGGACAGGGTGAAGCTTTCTTT
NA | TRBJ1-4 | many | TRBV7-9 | CASSARHRDYEKLFF | TGTGCCAGCAGCGCTCGTCACCGGGACTATGAAAAACTGTTTTTT
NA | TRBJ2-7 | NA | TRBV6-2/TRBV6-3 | CASSYSKSGSSYEQYF | TGTGCCAGCAGTTACTCGAAGTCCGGGAGCTCCTACGAGCAGTACTTC
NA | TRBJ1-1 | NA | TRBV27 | CASSSPLEVTEAFF | TGTGCCAGCAGTTCCCCCTTAGAGGTCACTGAAGCTTTCTTT